This T cell receptor beta chain was documented in a study of identical twins. Note on this clonotype: What it recognizes is unknown.

V shed 2 bases, J shed 8 bases, and the junction held 13 bases outside the gene matches. CDR3 size: 16 residues. The germline V gene encodes CDR1 SGHRS and CDR2 YFSETQ. Template switching created a universal primer site, and the cDNA included unique molecular identifiers. From the 5' RACE reads, TCRdb called clonotypes with MiXCR, one entry per CDR3 protein. The data hold 200,000 to 250,000 distinct CDR3 sequences, with over 5% observed a single time. Study findings and constraints: Carriage of fewer insertions was seen in abundant cord blood beta clonotypes, whereas memory repertoires showed none.

This sample also appeared in a second study, on T cells expressing NK-cell markers. As that study records: These clonotypes also led the CD3+CD56-NKG2C+ fraction in a handful of donors.

The chain joins TRBV5-1 to TRBJ1-2; 9 bases match TRBD1. The source material was CD8+ T cells sorted from blood. This TCR derives from a woman aged 18-30 years in good health. CDR3 nucleotides: TGCGCCAGCAGCTTAGGACAGGGGATGTGGGTCGACGGCTACACCTTC. Its protein product is CASSLGQGMWVDGYTF.